Included here is one TCR beta chain sequence, with context. The sample belongs to a study of blood T cell repertoires in COVID-19. Study information: T cells, B-cell-depleted T cells, or PBMCs supplied cDNA or gDNA.

The authors' processing: Reference gene primers were amplified, and this amplification served to estimate nucleated cell counts. Clones were sequenced by immunoSEQ multiplex PCR, and TCRdb holds only the in-frame ones, with some missing. V, J and clone size are those of that table, while D and trimming were read from the DNA. Found here are roughly 200,000 clones, 80% to 90% of them singletons; the top ten hold 4.5% to 5%. The V end was cut by 4 bases, the J end by 2 bases, with 6 bases between. CDR3 size: 13 residues. The source of this sequence is an elderly woman with acute or convalescent COVID-19. The sample comprised peripheral blood. The rearrangement uses TRBV12-3 or TRBV12-4 and TRBJ1-5; D gene ambiguous. DNA of the CDR3: TGTGCCAGCAGTTCCTTTGGCAATCAGCCCCAGCATTTT. Protein sequence: CASSSFGNQPQHF.